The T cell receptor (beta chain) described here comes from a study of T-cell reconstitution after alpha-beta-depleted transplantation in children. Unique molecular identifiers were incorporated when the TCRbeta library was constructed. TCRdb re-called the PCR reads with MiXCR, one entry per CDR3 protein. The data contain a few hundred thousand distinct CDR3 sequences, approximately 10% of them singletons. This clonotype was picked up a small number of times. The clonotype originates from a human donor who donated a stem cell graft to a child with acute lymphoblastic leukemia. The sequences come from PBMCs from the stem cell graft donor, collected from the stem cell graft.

CDR3 DNA sequence: TGTGCCAGCAGCTCCGTGGCGTATCCGGGACTAGCGGGGCTCACGCCCTCCTACGAGCAGTACTTC. It codes for CASSSVAYPGLAGLTPSYEQYF. The chain carries TRBV7-1 and TRBJ2-7; 13 bases match TRBD2. TRBV7-1 is an open reading frame whose function is uncertain. J was trimmed by 0 bases and V by 3 bases; bases with no gene match: 20. This CDR3 region has 22 residues.